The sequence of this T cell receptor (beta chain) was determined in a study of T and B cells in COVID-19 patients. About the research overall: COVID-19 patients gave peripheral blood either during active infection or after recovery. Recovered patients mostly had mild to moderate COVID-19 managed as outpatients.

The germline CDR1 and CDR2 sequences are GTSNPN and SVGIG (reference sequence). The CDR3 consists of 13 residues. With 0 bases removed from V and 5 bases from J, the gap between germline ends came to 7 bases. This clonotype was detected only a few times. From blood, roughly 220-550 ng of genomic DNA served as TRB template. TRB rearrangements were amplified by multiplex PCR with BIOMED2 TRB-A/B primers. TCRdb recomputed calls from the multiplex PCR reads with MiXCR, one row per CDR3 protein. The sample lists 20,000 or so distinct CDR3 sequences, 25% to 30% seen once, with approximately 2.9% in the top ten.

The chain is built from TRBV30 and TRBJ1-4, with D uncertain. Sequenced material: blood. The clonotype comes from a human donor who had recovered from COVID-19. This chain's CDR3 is CAWSVLGNEKLFF. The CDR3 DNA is TGTGCCTGGAGTGTACTGGGGAATGAAAAACTGTTTTTT.